Following are 26 T cell receptor beta chains from one sample sequenced in a study of cytotoxic CD8 clonotypes in ibrutinib-treated CLL. Repertoires were generated with immunoSEQ multiplex PCR, while TCRdb's copy carries only in-frame clones and drops some. This repertoire shows roughly 9,000 clones, under 85% found once; its top ten account for around 37%. Specimen: PBMCs, collected before ibrutinib treatment. These receptors originate from a human donor with chronic lymphocytic leukemia.

This chain joins TRBV27 and TRBJ2-1; D gene unclear. The CDR3 is 12 amino acids. Trimming removed 3 bases from V and 10 bases from J, with 10 bases in between. From germline, CDR1 is MNHEY and CDR2 SMNVEV (reference sequence). Here the CDR3 DNA reads TGTGCCAGCAGTTTTCGGCTCGGGGAGCAGTTCTTC. This sequence encodes CASSFRLGEQFF.

The rearrangement joins TRBV28 to TRBJ1-2; TRBD1 is a possible D gene (6 bases). The CDR3 has 13 residues. Trimming took off 7 bases at V and 6 bases at J, with 15 bases between the two ends. Germline CDR1 and CDR2: MDHEN and SYDVKM. In DNA, the CDR3 is TGTGCCAGCAACCCTGGGGACATCGATGGCTACACCTTC. Protein sequence: CASNPGDIDGYTF.

This clone was seen more than once but under ten times. This rearrangement joins TRBV19 to TRBJ2-1; maybe TRBD1 (6 bases). This CDR3 is 17 amino acids long. The V gene lost 10 bases and the J gene lost 0 bases, with 22 bases spanning the gap. Looked up from germline, CDR1 is LNHDA and CDR2 is SQIVND (reference sequence). This CDR3 is CATTKGHTSSSYNEQFF. The CDR3, as DNA: TGTGCCACTACCAAGGGACACACGTCTAGCTCCTACAATGAGCAGTTCTTC.

This clone was seen once. This chain links TRBV6-5 with TRBJ1-1, with D possibly TRBD1 on 6 matching bases. In germline, CDR1 is MNHEY, CDR2 SVGAGI. Trimming pared 7 bases from V and 0 bases from J, leaving 9 bases between. This CDR3 is 13 amino acids long. CDR3 loop: CASNGQMNTEAFF. The CDR3 DNA reads TGTGCCAGCAACGGACAGATGAACACTGAAGCTTTCTTT.

The rearrangement uses TRBV18 and TRBJ2-7; 10 bases map to TRBD2. Germline V gene sequence: CDR1 KGHSH, CDR2 LQKENI. V lost 0 bases and J lost 2; bases outside the gene matches: 13. The CDR3 totals 19 residues. The CDR3 DNA follows: TGTGCCAGCTCACCACCTAGGACAGAGCTAGCGGGAGTCCCCTACGAGCAGTACTTC. Protein: CASSPPRTELAGVPYEQYF.

The J gene is TRBJ1-3, the V gene TRBV28; D may be TRBD1 (6 bases). The germline V gene encodes CDR1 MDHEN and CDR2 SYDVKM. CDR3 length: 18 amino acids. Trimming removed 5 bases at V and 3 bases at J, with 23 bases between. CDR3 sequence (DNA): TGTGCCAGCAGTCGTCGCCGGACACTAAAAGGGGGTGGAAACACCATATATTTT. Its translation: CASSRRRTLKGGGNTIYF. The variable domain in full, completed from reference TRBV28 and TRBJ1-3, reads DVKVTQSSRYLVKRTGEKVFLECVQDMDHENMFWYRQDPGLGLRLIYFSYDVKMKEKGDIPEGYSVSREKKERFSLILESASTNQTSMYLCASSRRRTLKGGGNTIYFGEGSWLTVV.

The rearrangement joins TRBV21-1 to TRBJ2-7. TRBV21-1 is a documented pseudogene. The CDR3 has 8 residues. In DNA, the CDR3 is TGTGCCAGCTACGAGCAGTACTTC. Translating it yields CASYEQYF.

The chain carries TRBV2 and TRBJ2-3, with D possibly called TRBD1 or TRBD2 (6 bases each). Germline-derived CDR1 and CDR2 are SNHLY and FYNNEI. The V end lost 7 bases, the J end lost 2 bases, and 22 bases lay between the germline ends. The CDR3 is 17 amino acids. The CDR3 DNA is TGTGCCAGCAAAATTCAGACTAGAATGGGGGCCACAGATACGCAGTATTTT. It codes for CASKIQTRMGATDTQYF. Full variable domain (rest looked up from reference TRBV2 and TRBJ2-3): EPEVTQTPSHQVTQMGQEVILRCVPISNHLYFYWYRQILGQKVEFLVSFYNNEISEKSEIFDDQFSVERPDGSNFTLKIRSTKLEDSAMYFCASKIQTRMGATDTQYFGPGTRLTVL.

This clone was observed a few times. The rearrangement joins TRBV5-4 to TRBJ2-1; TRBD1 aligns across 10 bases. This CDR3 contains 15 residues. V was pared by 4 bases and J by 9 bases, with 10 bases of the junction left unmatched. The germline gives CDR1 SGHNT, CDR2 YYREEE (reference sequence). This CDR3 reads CASSLGGTGDAEQFF. The CDR3 coding sequence is TGTGCCAGCAGCCTGGGGGGGACAGGGGATGCTGAGCAGTTCTTC.

The chain combines TRBV19 with TRBJ2-1; 8 bases map to TRBD2. The junction had 4 bases not matched to a gene; V was cut back by 7 bases and J by 2 bases. Germline V gene sequence: CDR1 LNHDA, CDR2 SQIVND (reference sequence). The length of the CDR3 is 14 residues. This chain's CDR3 is CASTKRETYNEQFF. The CDR3 region has the DNA TGTGCCAGTACTAAGCGGGAGACCTACAATGAGCAGTTCTTC.

This clone is large in the sample. This chain joins TRBV27 and TRBJ2-2, with 10 bases aligning to TRBD2. Looked up from germline, CDR1 is MNHEY and CDR2 is SMNVEV (reference sequence). The CDR3 is made up of 16 amino acids. Losses at the gene ends were 5 bases for V and 7 bases for J; bases not matched to a gene: 10. The CDR3 DNA follows: TGTGCCAGCAGTCCCCTAGCGGGAGAGAGGATCGGGGAGCTGTTTTTT. Amino acid sequence: CASSPLAGERIGELFF.

The J gene is TRBJ2-3, the V gene TRBV2, with D perhaps being TRBD1 or TRBD2 (5 bases each). V lost 6 bases, J lost 3 bases, and 22 bases lay in between. Germline V gene data show CDR1 as SNHLY and CDR2 as FYNNEI. The CDR3 length is 17 residues. The CDR3 DNA reads as TGTGCCAGCAGCGAGTCAGTCCAGGGAAGAGGGACAGATACGCAGTATTTT. Translated, it gives CASSESVQGRGTDTQYF. Combining the CDR3 with reference TRBV2 and TRBJ2-3 gives the whole variable domain EPEVTQTPSHQVTQMGQEVILRCVPISNHLYFYWYRQILGQKVEFLVSFYNNEISEKSEIFDDQFSVERPDGSNFTLKIRSTKLEDSAMYFCASSESVQGRGTDTQYFGPGTRLTVL.

The chain couples TRBV2 to TRBJ2-6, with D perhaps assigned TRBD1 or TRBD2 (6 bases each). This CDR3 has 16 amino acids. The germline V and J ends were trimmed by 1 base and 2 bases, with 9 bases remaining between them. Germline values: CDR1 SNHLY, CDR2 FYNNEI. The CDR3 nucleotides read TGTGCCAGCAGTGAAGAGGGGGGCGCTGGGGCCAACGTCCTGACTTTC. Translated, it gives CASSEEGGAGANVLTF.

The chain has TRBV11-1 and TRBJ2-3; 7 bases align to TRBD2. V lost 5 bases to trimming and J lost 9 bases; unmatched junction nucleotides: 5. The CDR3 is 12 amino acids. From germline, CDR1 is SGHAT and CDR2 FQDESV (reference sequence). The CDR3 sequence is CASSGRAGTQYF. The DNA of the CDR3 is TGTGCCAGCAGCGGGAGGGCCGGGACGCAGTATTTT.

V and J are TRBV7-3 and TRBJ2-5, with 13 bases lining up with TRBD2. Trimming cost V 5 bases and J 2 bases; bases outside gene matches: 2. There are 15 residues in the CDR3. The germline CDR1 and CDR2 sequences are SGHTA and FQGTGA. CDR3: CASSTGLAGQETQYF. CDR3 sequence (DNA): TGTGCCAGCAGCACGGGACTAGCGGGGCAAGAGACCCAGTACTTC.

This clone has just one count. This rearrangement joins TRBV5-1 to TRBJ2-5; a weak D match, TRBD2 (6 bases). The CDR3 runs to 15 residues. The germline V gene encodes CDR1 SGHRS and CDR2 YFSETQ. Trimming shortened V by 0 bases and J by 1 base, and 10 bases separated the two germline ends. The CDR3 is CASSLGGGTQETQYF. CDR3 nucleotides: TGCGCCAGCAGCTTGGGGGGCGGGACCCAAGAGACCCAGTACTTC.

The chain joins TRBV6-6 to TRBJ2-7; D is undetermined. This CDR3 is 13 amino acids long. Germline V lookup: CDR1 MNHNY, CDR2 SVGAGI (reference sequence). V was clipped by 2 bases and J by 1 base, with 6 bases between them. CDR3 nucleotides: TGTGCCAGCAGTTACCTGGGGTCCTACGAGCAGTACTTC. It specifies CASSYLGSYEQYF.

The chain couples TRBV29-1 to TRBJ2-5; 11 nucleotides align to TRBD1. There are 14 residues in the CDR3. Germline V gives CDR1 SQVTM, CDR2 ANQGSEA. The junction had 1 base not matched to a gene; V was cut back by 3 bases and J by 1 base. As DNA, the CDR3 is TGCAGCGTTGATGGGACAGGGGGCCAAGAGACCCAGTACTTC. The encoded protein is CSVDGTGGQETQYF.

The rearrangement links TRBV6-6 to TRBJ1-5; TRBD1 is a possible D gene (6 bases). The CDR3 length is 14 residues. CDR1 is MNHNY and CDR2 is SVGAGI in the germline V gene (reference sequence). V gave up 2 bases and J gave up 3 bases, with 8 bases separating them. The CDR3 DNA sequence: TGTGCCAGCAGTTACGGGACAATCAATCAGCCCCAGCATTTT. Protein sequence: CASSYGTINQPQHF.

This rearrangement joins TRBV5-6 to TRBJ1-2, with TRBD1 matching 9 bases. Germline assignment: CDR1 SGHDT and CDR2 YYEEEE. The CDR3 spans 14 residues. The V and J ends lost 3 bases and 6 bases, in that order; junction bases with no gene match: 6. CDR3 protein: CASSYRDRAHGYTF. The CDR3 region has the DNA TGTGCCAGCAGCTACCGGGACAGGGCCCATGGCTACACCTTC.

To note about this clone: Other DNA sequences in this specimen translate into the identical CDR3. The V and J genes are TRBV19 and TRBJ1-4; weak D call: TRBD1 (6 bases). The CDR3 contains 15 residues. V gave up 6 bases and J gave up 5 bases, with 16 bases separating them. From germline, CDR1 is LNHDA and CDR2 SQIVND (reference sequence). The CDR3 sequence: CASSLQGQGNEKLFF. The DNA for the CDR3 is TGTGCCAGTAGCTTGCAGGGGCAGGGGAATGAAAAACTGTTTTTT. Based on the CDR3 plus reference TRBV19 and TRBJ1-4, the full variable domain is DGGITQSPKYLFRKEGQNVTLSCEQNLNHDAMYWYRQDPGQGLRLIYYSQIVNDFQKGDIAEGYSVSREKKESFPLTVTSAQKNPTAFYLCASSLQGQGNEKLFFGSGTQLSVL.

The V and J genes are TRBV5-1 and TRBJ2-2; 8 bases line up with TRBD1. The CDR3 consists of 16 residues. J was trimmed by 6 bases and V by 4 bases; bases with no gene match: 11. Germline-derived CDR1 and CDR2 are SGHRS and YFSETQ. CDR3 DNA: TGCGCCAGCAGCCTTAGCCCGACGACAGGGGCCGGGGAGCTGTTTTTT. This translates into CASSLSPTTGAGELFF. The whole variable domain, remainder taken from reference TRBV5-1 and TRBJ2-2, is KAGVTQTPRYLIKTRGQQVTLSCSPISGHRSVSWYQQTPGQGLQFLFEYFSETQRNKGNFPGRFSGRQFSNSRSEMNVSTLELGDSALYLCASSLSPTTGAGELFFGEGSRLTVL.

This clone was recorded a few times. The V call is TRBV2, the J call TRBJ2-7; D is unresolved. Trimming cost V 3 bases and J 5 bases, with 5 bases left between them. The CDR3 is made up of 11 amino acids. The V gene's germline CDR1 is SNHLY and CDR2 FYNNEI. The DNA of the CDR3 is TGTGCCAGCAGTGAGGACCACGAGCAGTACTTC. Protein: CASSEDHEQYF. Supplemented by reference TRBV2 and TRBJ2-7, the full variable domain reads EPEVTQTPSHQVTQMGQEVILRCVPISNHLYFYWYRQILGQKVEFLVSFYNNEISEKSEIFDDQFSVERPDGSNFTLKIRSTKLEDSAMYFCASSEDHEQYFGPGTRLTVT.

This sequence joins TRBV25-1 and TRBJ2-2; weak D call: TRBD1 (5 bases). The CDR3 totals 15 residues. V lost 2 bases to trimming and J lost 2 bases, with 9 bases between them. The germline CDR1 and CDR2 sequences are MGHDK and SYGVNS. CDR3 residues: CASSETRVNTGELFF. DNA for the CDR3: TGTGCCAGCAGTGAAACCAGGGTAAACACCGGGGAGCTGTTTTTT. Full variable domain (remainder filled in from reference TRBV25-1 and TRBJ2-2): EADIYQTPRYLVIGTGKKITLECSQTMGHDKMYWYQQDPGMELHLIHYSYGVNSTEKGDLSSESTVSRIRTEHFPLTLESARPSHTSQYLCASSETRVNTGELFFGEGSRLTVL.

J is TRBJ2-3 and V is TRBV2; D possibly corresponds to TRBD2 (6 bases). Germline lookup yields CDR1 SNHLY and CDR2 FYNNEI. This CDR3 is built from 13 residues. V was cut by 7 bases and J by 0 bases, with 8 bases left in between. The CDR3 here is CASTGLSTDTQYF. The DNA of the CDR3 is TGTGCCAGCACGGGACTTAGCACAGATACGCAGTATTTT.

The genes are TRBV5-8 and TRBJ1-1, with D perhaps TRBD1 (6 bases). Germline V CDR1 and CDR2: SGHTS, YDEGEE. CDR3 size: 14 residues. Trimming pared 6 bases from V and 0 bases from J, leaving 12 bases between. CDR3 amino acids: CASNRQAVNTEAFF. DNA of the CDR3: TGTGCCAGCAATAGACAGGCTGTGAACACTGAAGCTTTCTTT.